The 4 T cell receptor beta chains reported below all come from one sample, sequenced in a study of PD-1 blockade in mismatch repair-deficient tumors. The protocol was immunoSEQ multiplex PCR, while the TCRdb copy is restricted to in-frame clones and leaves out a portion. The table has tens of thousands of clones, over 80% seen once. The sequences come from peripheral blood, collected 12 weeks after starting pembrolizumab. These receptors originate from an adult with mismatch repair-deficient cancer.

The chain recombines TRBV7-9 with TRBJ1-1; D is possibly TRBD1 (5 bases). The CDR3 loop spans 12 amino acids. CDR1 and CDR2 (germline): SEHNR, FQNEAQ (reference sequence). Trimming took 8 bases from V and 4 from J, leaving 11 bases between them. In DNA form, the CDR3 reads TGTGCCAGCGTAGGGGTTTTCACTGAAGCTTTCTTT. Translating it yields CASVGVFTEAFF.

J is TRBJ1-4 and V is TRBV7-9; TRBD1 aligns across 9 bases. V lost 4 bases and J lost 8; bases outside the gene matches: 8. There are 15 residues in the CDR3. Germline loops: CDR1 SEHNR, CDR2 FQNEAQ (reference sequence). CDR3 sequence reads: CASSSGQGTSEKLFF. CDR3 DNA: TGTGCCAGCAGCTCGGGACAGGGAACGAGCGAAAAACTGTTTTTT.

This clone was counted once. V and J are TRBV27 and TRBJ2-7, with D perhaps TRBD2 (5 bases). The germline gives CDR1 MNHEY, CDR2 SMNVEV (reference sequence). CDR3 length: 13 amino acids. Trimming pared 3 bases from V and 2 bases from J, leaving 8 bases between. The CDR3 loop is CASSFTSAYEQYF. Here the CDR3 DNA reads TGTGCCAGCAGTTTCACTAGTGCCTACGAGCAGTACTTC.

V gene TRBV6-5 combines with J gene TRBJ2-7; D remains unclear. This CDR3 is 13 amino acids long. Germline-derived CDR1 and CDR2 are MNHEY and SVGAGI. V was clipped by 11 bases and J by 0 bases, with 14 bases between them. The CDR3 DNA reads as TGTGCCGCACAATCGGTTGGCTCCTACGAGCAGTACTTC. Translating gives CAAQSVGSYEQYF.